What follows are 20 T cell receptor beta chains derived from one specimen sequenced in a study of cytomegalovirus exposure and HLA in healthy donors. Use of 60 Vbeta and 13 Jbeta primers characterized the PCR. The method was immunoSEQ multiplex PCR; TCRdb's version includes in-frame clones alone and lacks a portion of them. The data hold some 150,000 clones, with around 75% observed a single time. Sample: PBMCs. Receptors were obtained from a man aged 40-55 years in good health and CMV-seronegative.

Only one count was recorded for this clone. The chain links TRBV4-3 to TRBJ2-1, with 15 bases matching TRBD2. Unmatched junction bases numbered 6, after V lost 4 bases and J lost 5 bases. The germline V gene encodes CDR1 LGHNA and CDR2 YSLEER. There are 17 residues in the CDR3. CDR3 coding DNA: TGCGCCAGCAGCCCGGGACTAGCGGGGGGCCTCAACAATGAGCAGTTCTTC. Its translation: CASSPGLAGGLNNEQFF.

This chain uses TRBV25-1 with TRBJ1-1; a weak D match, TRBD1 (6 bases). Germline lookup yields CDR1 MGHDK and CDR2 SYGVNS. V shed 0 bases and J shed 3 bases, with 8 bases lying between them. The CDR3 runs to 14 residues. The CDR3 is CASSEYAGDTEAFF. In nucleotides, the CDR3 is TGTGCCAGCAGTGAATATGCAGGGGACACTGAAGCTTTCTTT.

As to this clone: The same CDR3 can be traced to other DNA sequences in this sample. The chain recombines TRBV5-1 with TRBJ1-2; D might be TRBD1 (5 bases). The V end was cut by 0 bases, the J end by 6 bases, with 6 bases between. CDR3 length equals 12 residues. CDR1 SGHRS and CDR2 YFSETQ come from the germline V gene. Written as DNA, the CDR3 is TGCGCCAGCAGCTTGGAAGGGGATGGCTACACCTTC. This sequence encodes CASSLEGDGYTF.

V is TRBV4-1 and J is TRBJ2-3; possible D gene TRBD1, 5 bases. The CDR3 runs 10 residues. V gave up 8 bases and J gave up 7 bases, with 7 bases separating them. Germline V gives CDR1 MGHRA, CDR2 YSYEKL. The CDR3 sequence: CASGAYTQYF. For the CDR3, the DNA is TGCGCCAGCGGGGCATATACGCAGTATTTT.

This clone was detected a few times. The V and J genes are TRBV6-6 and TRBJ1-1; no definite D call. CDR1 and CDR2 (germline): MNHNY, SVGAGI (reference sequence). The CDR3 is made up of 12 amino acids. V dropped 2 bases and J dropped 7 bases, with 8 bases sitting between them. Written as DNA, the CDR3 is TGTGCCAGCAGTTACAATGAGGTTGAAGCTTTCTTT. Residues: CASSYNEVEAFF.

CDR3 residues: CASSLDGQPQHF. The DNA of the CDR3 is TGTGCCAGCAGCTTAGACGGGCAGCCCCAGCATTTT. The chain combines TRBV7-9 with TRBJ1-5; D is undetermined. The CDR3 has 12 residues. The V gene lost 1 base and the J gene lost 7 bases, with 5 bases spanning the gap. Germline V gene sequence: CDR1 SEHNR, CDR2 FQNEAQ (reference sequence).

The chain uses TRBV5-1 and TRBJ2-5, with D possibly being TRBD1 (6 bases). Trimming cost V 0 bases and J 5 bases, with 11 bases left between them. Germline loops: CDR1 SGHRS, CDR2 YFSETQ. The CDR3 loop spans 14 amino acids. CDR3 residues: CASSLAGDRETQYF. The CDR3 DNA reads as TGCGCCAGCAGCTTGGCAGGGGACCGGGAGACCCAGTACTTC.

The rearrangement uses TRBV29-1 and TRBJ1-1, with 7 nucleotides matching TRBD1. The CDR3 has 13 amino acids. J lost 2 bases, V lost 4 bases, and 4 bases had no gene match. Germline V CDR1 and CDR2: SQVTM, ANQGSEA. In DNA, the CDR3 is TGCAGCGTTGCGACAGGGACTAACACTGAAGCTTTCTTT. Translated: CSVATGTNTEAFF.

The chain has TRBV30 and TRBJ1-6; D call uncertain. This CDR3 is built from 15 residues. The V gene lost 2 bases and the J gene lost 0 bases, with 8 bases spanning the gap. CDR1 and CDR2 (germline): GTSNPN, SVGIG (reference sequence). This chain's CDR3 is CAWSTRSSYNSPLHF. The CDR3 region has the DNA TGTGCCTGGAGTACCCGTAGCTCCTATAATTCACCCCTCCACTTT.

The chain is built from TRBV7-3 and TRBJ1-2; 8 nucleotides match TRBD1. CDR3 length: 14 residues. The ends lost 1 base at V and 4 bases at J; junction bases unmatched: 2. The germline V gene encodes CDR1 SGHTA and CDR2 FQGTGA. The CDR3 DNA follows: TGTGCCAGCAGCTTAATGGACAGGGCCTATGGCTACACCTTC. This translates into CASSLMDRAYGYTF.

This clone was counted only a few times. The rearrangement joins TRBV29-1 to TRBJ2-7; 10 nucleotides agree with TRBD2. Germline V gives CDR1 SQVTM, CDR2 ANQGSEA. The CDR3 sequence is 14 residues long. J gave up 1 base and V 5 bases, and 5 bases lay outside the gene matches. The CDR3 loop is CSVTSGGASYEQYF. The DNA of the CDR3 is TGCAGCGTTACAAGCGGGGGGGCGTCCTACGAGCAGTACTTC.

In the case of this clone: The CDR3 does not end in the conserved phenylalanine or tryptophan, so this is likely a read error. The chain links TRBV6-1 to TRBJ1-1; 7 bases map to TRBD1. With 9 bases clipped from V and 4 bases from J, the junction kept 8 bases outside the gene matches. Looked up from germline, CDR1 is MNHNS and CDR2 is SASEGT. The CDR3 contains 13 residues. The CDR3, as DNA: TGTGCCAGTAAAGGGGGCTGGGGCACTGAAGCTTTCTCT. It encodes CASKGGWGTEAFS.

Regarding this clone: Other DNA sequences in the same sample also yield this CDR3. The gene calls are TRBV5-1 and TRBJ1-5, with D perhaps TRBD1 (5 bases). CDR1 and CDR2 (germline): SGHRS, YFSETQ. The CDR3 has 15 residues. V was shortened by 0 bases and J by 3 bases, with 10 bases between the two germline ends. As DNA, the CDR3 is TGCGCCAGCAGCTTGGACTCAGGGTCCAATCAGCCCCAGCATTTT. It is translated as CASSLDSGSNQPQHF. Full variable domain (rest looked up from reference TRBV5-1 and TRBJ1-5): KAGVTQTPRYLIKTRGQQVTLSCSPISGHRSVSWYQQTPGQGLQFLFEYFSETQRNKGNFPGRFSGRQFSNSRSEMNVSTLELGDSALYLCASSLDSGSNQPQHFGDGTRLSIL.

This clone was detected only once. The chain recombines TRBV7-8 with TRBJ2-5; 11 bases line up with TRBD2. The DNA end lines up better with TRBJ2-7; the J call may be wrong. The germline V gene has CDR1 SGHVS and CDR2 FQNEAQ. This CDR3 has 14 residues. CDR3 sequence reads: CASSAGTSGYEQYF. CDR3 DNA: TGTGCCAGCAGCGCCGGGACTAGCGGCTACGAGCAGTACTTC.

This clone has just one count. This chain connects TRBV10-1 to TRBJ2-3; 7 bases align to TRBD1. Germline values: CDR1 WNHNN, CDR2 SYGVQD (reference sequence). V shed 3 bases, J shed 4 bases, and the junction held 10 bases outside the gene matches. This CDR3 is 16 amino acids long. In DNA, the CDR3 is TGCGCCAGCAGTGAAGGAATTACAGGGGACGCAGATACGCAGTATTTT. Translated: CASSEGITGDADTQYF.

The chain links TRBV7-2 to TRBJ1-2; unclear D gene. Germline lookup yields CDR1 SGHTA and CDR2 FQGNSA. CDR3 length: 14 amino acids. Trimming cost V 1 base and J 8 bases, with 14 bases left between them. The CDR3 region is CASSLEEGDWGYTF. The CDR3 region has the DNA TGTGCCAGCAGCTTAGAAGAGGGTGACTGGGGCTACACCTTC.

This chain joins TRBV6-4 and TRBJ1-6; no clear D gene. The CDR3 has 14 residues. The ends were cut back, 3 bases at V and 9 bases at J, with 12 bases in the middle. Germline V lookup: CDR1 MRHNA, CDR2 SNTAGT. The CDR3 here is CASSEEARSSPLHF. The CDR3 nucleotides read TGTGCCAGCAGTGAGGAGGCGAGGAGTTCACCCCTCCACTTT.

The V gene is TRBV9, the J gene TRBJ1-3; D call uncertain. The CDR3 loop spans 17 amino acids. V was trimmed by 4 bases and J by 0 bases, leaving 17 bases between them. Germline V gene sequence: CDR1 SGDLS, CDR2 YYNGEE. The CDR3: CASSYPTDGYSGNTIYF. CDR3 in DNA: TGTGCCAGCAGCTACCCTACTGACGGGTACTCTGGAAACACCATATATTTT. Full variable domain (rest looked up from reference TRBV9 and TRBJ1-3): DSGVTQTPKHLITATGQRVTLRCSPRSGDLSVYWYQQSLDQGLQFLIQYYNGEERAKGNILERFSAQQFPDLHSELNLSSLELGDSALYFCASSYPTDGYSGNTIYFGEGSWLTVV.

This clone was counted between two and nine times. The genes are TRBV29-1 and TRBJ1-5; 7 positions match TRBD1. Germline assignment: CDR1 SQVTM and CDR2 ANQGSEA. CDR3 size: 13 residues. V was clipped by 5 bases and J by 6 bases; unmatched bases: 7. CDR3 sequence: CSVRQGVFQPQHF. CDR3 DNA: TGCAGCGTTCGACAGGGTGTGTTTCAGCCCCAGCATTTT. The variable domain in full, with the rest retrieved from reference TRBV29-1 and TRBJ1-5, is SAVISQKPSRDICQRGTSLTIQCQVDSQVTMMFWYRQQPGQSLTLIATANQGSEATYESGFVIDKFPISRPNLTFSTLTVSNMSPEDSSIYLCSVRQGVFQPQHFGDGTRLSIL.

The rearrangement uses TRBV25-1 and TRBJ1-2; D is unclear. Trimming removed 9 bases at V and 0 bases at J, with 5 bases between. The germline V gene encodes CDR1 MGHDK and CDR2 SYGVNS. The length of the CDR3 is 11 residues. CDR3 bases: TGTGCCAGTATTTCTAACTATGGCTACACCTTC. This encodes CASISNYGYTF.